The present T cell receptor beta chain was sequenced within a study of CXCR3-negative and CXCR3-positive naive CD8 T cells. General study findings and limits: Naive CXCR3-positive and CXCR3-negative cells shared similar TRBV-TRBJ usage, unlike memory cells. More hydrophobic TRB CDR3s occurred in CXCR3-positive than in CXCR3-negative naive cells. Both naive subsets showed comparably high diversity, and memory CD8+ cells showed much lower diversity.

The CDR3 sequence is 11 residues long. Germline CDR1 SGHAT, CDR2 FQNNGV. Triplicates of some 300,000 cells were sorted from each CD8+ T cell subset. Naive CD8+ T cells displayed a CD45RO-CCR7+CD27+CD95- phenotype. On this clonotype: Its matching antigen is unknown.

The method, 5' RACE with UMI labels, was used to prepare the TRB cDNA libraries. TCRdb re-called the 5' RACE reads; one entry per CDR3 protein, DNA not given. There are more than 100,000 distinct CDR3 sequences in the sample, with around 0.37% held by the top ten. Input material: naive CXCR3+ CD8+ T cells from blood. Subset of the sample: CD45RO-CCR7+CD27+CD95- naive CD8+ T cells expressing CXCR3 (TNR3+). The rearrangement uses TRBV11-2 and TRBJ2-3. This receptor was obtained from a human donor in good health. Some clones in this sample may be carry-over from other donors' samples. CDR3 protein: CASPFADTQYF.